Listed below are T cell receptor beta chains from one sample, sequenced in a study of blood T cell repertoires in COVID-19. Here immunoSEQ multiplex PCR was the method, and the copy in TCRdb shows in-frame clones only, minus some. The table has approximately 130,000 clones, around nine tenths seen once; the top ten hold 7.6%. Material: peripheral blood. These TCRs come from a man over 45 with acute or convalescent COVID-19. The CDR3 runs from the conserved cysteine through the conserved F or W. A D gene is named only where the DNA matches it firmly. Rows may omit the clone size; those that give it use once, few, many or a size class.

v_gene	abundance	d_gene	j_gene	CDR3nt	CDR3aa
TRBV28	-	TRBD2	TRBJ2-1	TGTGCCAGCAGTTTAGGGGCTAGCGGGAGGGTCTACAATGAGCAGTTCTTC	CASSLGASGRVYNEQFF
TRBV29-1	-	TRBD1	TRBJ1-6	TGCAGCGTCCGGACAGGGAGTAATAATTCACCCCTCCACTTT	CSVRTGSNNSPLHF
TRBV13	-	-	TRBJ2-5	TGTGCCAGCAGCTTATGGGCGGGGATGGAGACCCAGTACTTC	CASSLWAGMETQYF
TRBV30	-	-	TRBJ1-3	TGTGCCTGGAACTTTGGTAGCTCTGGAAACACCATATATTTT	CAWNFGSSGNTIYF
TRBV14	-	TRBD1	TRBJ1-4	TGTGCCAGCAGCCAAGAGTATCAGGGGGGAACTAATGAAAAACTGTTTTTT	CASSQEYQGGTNEKLFF
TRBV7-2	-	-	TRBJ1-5	TGTGCCAGCAGCTCCAGATCGAATCAGCCCCAGCATTTT	CASSSRSNQPQHF
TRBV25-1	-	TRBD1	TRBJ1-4	TGTGCCAGCAGTGACCTGAACAGGGGGCGCGATGAAAAACTGTTTTTT	CASSDLNRGRDEKLFF
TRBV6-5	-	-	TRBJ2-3	TGTGCCAGCAGTTATGGAGTAGCGCAGTATTTT	CASSYGVAQYF
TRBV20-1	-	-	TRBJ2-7	TGCAGTGCTCCTCGGAGATACGAGCAGTACTTC	CSAPRRYEQYF
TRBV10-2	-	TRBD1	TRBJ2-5	TGCGCCAGCAGTGAGTGGGGAACGACAGGGGTAGAGACCCAGTACTTC	CASSEWGTTGVETQYF
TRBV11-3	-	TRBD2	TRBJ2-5	TGTGCCAGCAGCACAGGACTAGCGGGAGGGTGGGAGACCCAGTACTTC	CASSTGLAGGWETQYF
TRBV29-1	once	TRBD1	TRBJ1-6	TGCAGCGTTGCGACAGGGGGCAATTCACCCCTCCACTTT	CSVATGGNSPLHF
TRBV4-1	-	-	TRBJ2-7	TGCGCCAGCAGCTCCAGACAAGCCGAGCAGTACTTC	CASSSRQAEQYF
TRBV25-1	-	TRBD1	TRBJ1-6	TGTGCCAGCAGGGACAGGGTGGTATCCACCCTCCACTTT	CASRDRVVSTLHF
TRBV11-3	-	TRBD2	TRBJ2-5	TGTGCCAGCAGCTTATCAAGCGGGAGCCCCGGGGAGACCCAGTACTTC	CASSLSSGSPGETQYF
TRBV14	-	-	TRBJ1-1	TGTGCCAGCAGCCAAGCCGGGACATCGAACACTGAAGCTTTCTTT	CASSQAGTSNTEAFF
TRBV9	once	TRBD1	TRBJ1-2	TGTGCCAGCAGATTTACAGGGGGCGGAGGCTACACCTTC	CASRFTGGGGYTF